A single sample gave rise to the 31 T cell receptor beta chains below, sequenced in a study of chemoradiotherapy in HPV16-positive cancers. The protocol was immunoSEQ multiplex PCR, while the TCRdb copy is restricted to in-frame clones and leaves out a portion. This table has approximately 1,000 clones, 87% appearing once. The sequencing used tumor tissue, collected from a patient who underwent chemoradiotherapy. These receptors were taken from a human donor with HPV-associated anogenital cancer.

The gene calls are TRBV5-1 and TRBJ2-2; 9 nucleotides agree with TRBD1. The germline V gene encodes CDR1 SGHRS and CDR2 YFSETQ. The CDR3 is made up of 14 amino acids. The J segment lost 7 bases and the V segment lost 4 bases, leaving 5 bases of the junction unmatched. In DNA form, the CDR3 reads TGCGCCAGCAGCCTACAGGGGGCGAGCGGGGAGCTGTTTTTT. This sequence encodes CASSLQGASGELFF.

The chain carries TRBV9 and TRBJ2-1; D is uncertain. Deletions cut 2 bases from V and 8 bases from J, with 14 bases between. The CDR3 runs 14 residues. Germline CDR1 reads SGDLS; CDR2 reads YYNGEE. This CDR3 is CASSVTLTLDEQFF. The DNA for the CDR3 is TGTGCCAGCAGCGTCACATTGACCCTTGATGAGCAGTTCTTC.

Written as DNA, the CDR3 is TGCGCCAGCAGCGCCGGGACCGATAGCTCCTACGAGCAGTACTTC. It specifies CASSAGTDSSYEQYF. The rearrangement uses TRBV5-1 and TRBJ2-5; D tentatively fits TRBD1 or TRBD2 (5 bases each). The J call may be mistaken, given a closer DNA end match to TRBJ2-7. The CDR3 extends over 15 amino acids. Looked up from germline, CDR1 is SGHRS and CDR2 is YFSETQ.

V and J are TRBV4-3 and TRBJ1-2; 10 nucleotides line up with TRBD1. The junction had 2 bases not matched to a gene; V was cut back by 4 bases and J by 3 bases. The CDR3 spans 14 residues. Germline CDR1 reads LGHNA; CDR2 reads YSLEER. The CDR3 reads CASSLGQGDYGYTF. CDR3 bases: TGCGCCAGCAGCCTCGGACAGGGGGACTATGGCTACACCTTC.

This CDR3 reads CASSEFPNQPQHF. CDR3 DNA: TGTGCCAGCAGTGAGTTCCCGAATCAGCCCCAGCATTTT. This chain connects TRBV6-1 to TRBJ1-5; no definite D call. Germline CDR1 MNHNS, CDR2 SASEGT. The CDR3 loop spans 13 amino acids. Trimming removed 3 bases from V and 4 bases from J, with 7 bases in between.

This chain joins TRBV4-3 and TRBJ2-5; D is perhaps TRBD1 or TRBD2 (5 bases each). TRBJ2-7 matches the DNA end more closely, so the J call is doubtful. The germline V gene encodes CDR1 LGHNA and CDR2 YSLEER. This CDR3 has 15 residues. The CDR3 loop is CASSQVRGPRYEQYF. The CDR3 coding sequence is TGCGCCAGCAGCCAAGTGAGGGGCCCTCGGTACGAGCAGTACTTC.

Of note for this clone: Sequence at one end of the junction differs from germline and may be a read error. The V gene is TRBV20-1, the J gene TRBJ1-1; D remains ambiguous. This CDR3 spans 11 amino acids. CDR1 is DFQATT, CDR2 SNEGSKA, per germline (reference sequence). The CDR3 DNA reads as TGCAGTGCTAGAGATTTTCCTGAGCTGAGGTTT. This gives the protein CSARDFPELRF.

The chain recombines TRBV5-4 with TRBJ2-3; 9 nucleotides align to TRBD1. The CDR3 consists of 16 residues. Germline trimming cut 4 bases from V and 2 bases from J; bases unmatched to any gene: 8. CDR1 SGHNT and CDR2 YYREEE come from the germline V gene (reference sequence). The CDR3 loop is CASSPLWDRDTDTQYF. Written as DNA, the CDR3 is TGTGCCAGCAGCCCCCTCTGGGACAGGGACACAGATACGCAGTATTTT.

The rearrangement links TRBV5-6 to TRBJ1-2; the match to TRBD1 covers 12 bases. The CDR3 extends over 14 amino acids. CDR1 is SGHDT, CDR2 YYEEEE, per germline. The junction had 3 bases not matched to a gene; V was cut back by 3 bases and J by 6 bases. The CDR3 is CASSSGTGGNGYTF. The CDR3 nucleotides are TGTGCCAGCAGCTCCGGGACAGGGGGCAATGGCTACACCTTC.

The chain recombines TRBV28 with TRBJ2-5; D tentatively fits TRBD1 or TRBD2 (5 bases each). V gave up 10 bases and J gave up 2 bases, with 14 bases separating them. CDR3 length: 13 amino acids. The germline CDR1 and CDR2 sequences are MDHEN and SYDVKM. The CDR3, as DNA: TGTGCCAACTCCGGGACGGGACAAGAGACCCAGTACTTC. Its translation: CANSGTGQETQYF.

This clone was counted a single time. The chain employs TRBV5-4 and TRBJ1-2, with a tentative D call TRBD1 (5 bases). Per germline, CDR1 SGHNT and CDR2 YYREEE (reference sequence). CDR3 length equals 14 residues. V lost 7 bases to trimming and J lost 4 bases, with 17 bases between them. The CDR3 coding sequence is TGTGCCAGCGCCACCGTAGGGGCGAGCTATGGCTACACCTTC. This codes for CASATVGASYGYTF.

The gene calls are TRBV4-2 and TRBJ1-2, with 11 nucleotides matching TRBD1. The J segment lost 6 bases and the V segment lost 4 bases, leaving 4 bases of the junction unmatched. The CDR3 has 14 amino acids. Germline CDR1 is LGHNA and CDR2 is YNFKEQ. The CDR3, as DNA: TGTGCCAGCAGCCCTGGGACAGGGGGGAATGGCTACACCTTC. This gives the protein CASSPGTGGNGYTF.

In its sample, this clone was seen once. V is TRBV5-5 and J is TRBJ2-5; possibly TRBD1 for D (5 bases). The V gene lost 0 bases and the J gene lost 0 bases, with 15 bases spanning the gap. The V gene's germline CDR1 is SGHKS and CDR2 YYEKEE (reference sequence). The CDR3 sequence is 17 residues long. The CDR3, as DNA: TGTGCCAGCAGCTTGGCGGTAATTTTGACAGACCAAGAGACCCAGTACTTC. This translates into CASSLAVILTDQETQYF.

Only one count was recorded for this clone. The V gene is TRBV11-2, the J gene TRBJ2-1; 14 bases fit TRBD2. V dropped 3 bases and J dropped 9; count of bases not matched to a gene: 13. Germline V gives CDR1 SGHAT, CDR2 FQNNGV. This CDR3 is built from 18 residues. CDR3 protein: CASSFSPRLAGGHSEQFF. In DNA form, the CDR3 reads TGTGCCAGCAGCTTTAGCCCCAGACTAGCGGGGGGGCACAGTGAGCAGTTCTTC.

This clone showed up just once. V usage is TRBV28 and J usage is TRBJ2-5, with unresolved D. Germline CDR1 and CDR2: MDHEN and SYDVKM. This CDR3 is built from 13 residues. Trimming stripped 2 bases from V and 5 bases from J, with 9 bases between. Here the CDR3 DNA reads TGTGCCAGCAGTTTACCCATTGGGGAGACCCAGTACTTC. It yields the protein CASSLPIGETQYF. The entire variable domain, with the rest obtained from reference TRBV28 and TRBJ2-5, is as follows: DVKVTQSSRYLVKRTGEKVFLECVQDMDHENMFWYRQDPGLGLRLIYFSYDVKMKEKGDIPEGYSVSREKKERFSLILESASTNQTSMYLCASSLPIGETQYFGPGTRLLVL.

V usage is TRBV6-5 and J usage is TRBJ1-6; D unclear. This CDR3 has 13 amino acids. The V and J ends lost 6 bases and 13 bases respectively, with 16 bases between them. From germline, CDR1 is MNHEY and CDR2 SVGAGI. The chain's CDR3 is CASSLTPSGPLHF. CDR3 coding DNA: TGTGCCAGCAGCCTAACCCCCTCGGGTCCCCTCCACTTT.

The chain links TRBV15 to TRBJ1-1; no clear D gene. Germline assignment: CDR1 LNHNV and CDR2 YYDKDF (reference sequence). The CDR3 sequence is 14 residues long. V was shortened by 8 bases and J by 2 bases, with 15 bases between the two germline ends. The CDR3 region has the DNA TGTGCCACCTCGCCCCCGGTACTAAACACTGAAGCTTTCTTT. It encodes CATSPPVLNTEAFF.

The CDR3 DNA is TGTGCCAGCAGCTTGCGGTCGAGTCCAACTAGTTACCTAACCGGGGAGCTGTTTTTT. Amino acid sequence: CASSLRSSPTSYLTGELFF. This chain uses TRBV7-2 with TRBJ2-2; maybe TRBD2 (5 bases). The germline CDR1 and CDR2 sequences are SGHTA and FQGNSA. Deletions cut 3 bases from V and 5 bases from J, with 25 bases between. The CDR3 has 19 amino acids.

The rearrangement joins TRBV2 to TRBJ1-1; 8 bases agree with TRBD1. The CDR3 is 14 amino acids. V dropped 3 bases and J dropped 1; count of bases not matched to a gene: 1. Germline loops: CDR1 SNHLY, CDR2 FYNNEI. The CDR3 DNA is TGTGCCAGCAGTGATCAGGGGGCGAACACTGAAGCTTTCTTT. This sequence encodes CASSDQGANTEAFF.

The J gene is TRBJ1-1, the V gene TRBV11-2; D remains unclear. Germline assignment: CDR1 SGHAT and CDR2 FQNNGV. Trimming removed 2 bases from V and 1 base from J, with 5 bases in between. This CDR3 is 13 amino acids long. The CDR3 bases are TGTGCCAGCAGCTTATGGGCGAACACTGAAGCTTTCTTT. Translated, it gives CASSLWANTEAFF.

The rearrangement joins TRBV4-1 to TRBJ1-3; no clear D gene. V was pared by 7 bases and J by 4 bases, with 8 bases between. The germline V gene has CDR1 MGHRA and CDR2 YSYEKL. The CDR3 is 12 amino acids. CDR3 bases: TGCGCCAGCATGGGGAACGGAAACACCATATATTTT. Encoded protein: CASMGNGNTIYF.

J is TRBJ1-2 and V is TRBV2; no firm D call. The CDR3 sequence is 15 residues long. Deletions cut 7 bases from V and 0 bases from J, with 15 bases between. Germline CDR1 reads SNHLY; CDR2 reads FYNNEI. Written as DNA, the CDR3 is TGTGCCAGCACGGAGTATTTCGGAGCTAACTATGGCTACACCTTC. Protein product: CASTEYFGANYGYTF.

This clone was detected only a few times. This sequence joins TRBV2 and TRBJ1-1; tentative D call: TRBD1 (6 bases). Trimming pared 11 bases from V and 12 bases from J, leaving 10 bases between. Germline V gives CDR1 SNHLY, CDR2 FYNNEI. CDR3 length: 8 residues. CDR3 coding DNA: TGTGCCGGGGGGCGAACTTTCTTT. The encoded protein is CAGGRTFF.

This clone was seen once. The genes are TRBV10-3 and TRBJ1-6; 7 bases are shared with TRBD1. The CDR3 sequence is 12 residues long. The V segment lost 5 bases and the J segment 9 bases; nucleotides outside the gene matches: 1. Germline V gives CDR1 ENHRY, CDR2 SYGVKD. The CDR3 nucleotides are TGTGCCATCAGTACAGGGGCTTCACCCCTCCACTTT. It codes for CAISTGASPLHF.

This clone has just a few counts. This sequence joins TRBV7-2 and TRBJ2-1; possible D gene TRBD2, 6 bases. V shed 7 bases and J shed 5 bases, with 12 bases lying between them. CDR1 and CDR2 from the germline V gene are SGHTA and FQGNSA. This CDR3 is built from 13 residues. The CDR3 sequence is CASTTAGHNEQFF. In nucleotides, the CDR3 is TGTGCCAGCACTACTGCGGGACACAATGAGCAGTTCTTC. Together with reference TRBV7-2 and TRBJ2-1, the CDR3 gives the full variable domain: GAGVSQSPSNKVTEKGKDVELRCDPISGHTALYWYRQSLGQGLEFLIYFQGNSAPDKSGLPSDRFSAERTGGSVSTLTIQRTQQEDSAVYLCASTTAGHNEQFFGPGTRLTVL.

This clone was observed a single time. The chain is built from TRBV7-2 and TRBJ2-5; tentatively, D is TRBD2 (5 bases). The germline V gene has CDR1 SGHTA and CDR2 FQGNSA. The CDR3 covers 13 residues. The V end was cut by 5 bases, the J end by 2 bases, with 9 bases between. CDR3 bases: TGTGCCAGCAGCGCTCGGGGTCAAGAGACCCAGTACTTC. Protein sequence: CASSARGQETQYF.

The chain carries TRBV28 and TRBJ1-2; 8 nucleotides agree with TRBD1. The germline CDR1 and CDR2 sequences are MDHEN and SYDVKM. Trimming cost V 7 bases and J 2 bases; bases outside gene matches: 15. The length of the CDR3 is 17 residues. CDR3 sequence reads: CASITGGAGHENYGYTF. CDR3 coding DNA: TGTGCCAGCATCACAGGGGGGGCAGGGCACGAAAACTATGGCTACACCTTC.

The rearrangement uses TRBV7-3 and TRBJ2-5, with TRBD2 as a possible D gene (5 bases). The CDR3 covers 15 residues. Germline lookup yields CDR1 SGHTA and CDR2 FQGTGA. Trimming took off 0 bases at V and 3 bases at J, with 11 bases between the two ends. Here the CDR3 DNA reads TGTGCCAGCAGCTTAACAGGAGCGGCGGAAGAGACCCAGTACTTC. The encoded protein is CASSLTGAAEETQYF.

V gene TRBV2 combines with J gene TRBJ1-5; D not certain. Germline V gene lookup returns CDR1 SNHLY and CDR2 FYNNEI. Trimming took 1 base from V and 3 from J, leaving 10 bases between them. This CDR3 has 15 amino acids. CDR3 sequence reads: CASSEVRQFNQPQHF. DNA for the CDR3: TGTGCCAGCAGTGAAGTACGTCAGTTCAATCAGCCCCAGCATTTT.

The chain links TRBV11-3 to TRBJ2-7, with TRBD1 matching over 8 bases. The ends lost 5 bases at V and 4 bases at J; junction bases unmatched: 10. The CDR3 is 15 amino acids. Looked up from germline, CDR1 is SGHNT and CDR2 is YENEEA. The CDR3 nucleotides read TGTGCCAGCAGCAATACCGGGACAGGACTATACGAGCAGTACTTC. It codes for CASSNTGTGLYEQYF.

Concerning this clone: The same CDR3 arises from other DNA sequences in this sample as well. V and J are TRBV7-3 and TRBJ2-1, with 9 bases that match TRBD1. The V gene's germline CDR1 is SGHTA and CDR2 FQGTGA. V shed 5 bases and J 8 bases; nucleotides not matched to a gene: 1. The CDR3 length is 12 residues. CDR3: CASSNRGHEQFF. The CDR3 DNA sequence: TGTGCCAGCAGCAACAGGGGGCATGAGCAGTTCTTC.